This TCR beta chain was documented in a study of blood T cell repertoires in COVID-19. The protocol was immunoSEQ multiplex PCR, while the TCRdb copy is restricted to in-frame clones and leaves out a portion. The table has about 11,000 clones, roughly 89% seen once. There are 13 residues in the CDR3. Trimming took 3 bases from V and 14 from J; bases not matched to a gene: 4. This receptor was taken from a human donor in a cohort sampled during active COVID-19. The sample consisted of peripheral blood. The chain combines TRBV12-3 or TRBV12-4 with TRBJ2-1; 13 bases line up with TRBD2. In nucleotides, the CDR3 is TGTGCCAGCAGTTTGGGACTAGCGGGGAGGGAGTTCTTC. Translation gives CASSLGLAGREFF.